These T cell receptor beta chains were read from a single sample in a study of cytomegalovirus exposure and HLA in healthy donors. The method was immunoSEQ multiplex PCR; TCRdb's version includes in-frame clones alone and lacks a portion of them. This sample has 150,000 to 200,000 clones, with around 90% found just once. Sequences were obtained from PBMCs. The receptors originated from a woman between 18 and 30 years old in good health and CMV-seronegative. The CDR3 runs from the conserved cysteine through the conserved F or W. The D gene is left open where the match is weak. Clone sizes are given selectively: once, few, many, or a class where the clone is expanded.

>TRBJ1-2|-|TRBV6-5|-
TGTGCCAGCAGGCCCGGGGGGGGTAACTATGGCTACACCTTC
CASRPGGGNYGYTF
>TRBJ2-2|-|TRBV27|-
TGTGCCAGCAGTTTTAGTGTCACCGGGGAGCTGTTTTTT
CASSFSVTGELFF
>TRBJ1-1|-|TRBV7-2|-
TGTGCCAGCACCCTCCAGGCAGGGCTTACTGAAGCTTTCTTT
CASTLQAGLTEAFF
>TRBJ2-7|-|TRBV14|-
TGTGCCAGCAGCCCTCTTTTAGGGCAGGGGAACGAGCAGTACTTC
CASSPLLGQGNEQYF
>TRBJ2-1|few|TRBV2|-
TGTGCCAGCAGTACCGGATTAGCGGTCTACAATGAGCAGTTCTTC
CASSTGLAVYNEQFF
>TRBJ2-5|-|TRBV30|-
TGTGCCTCCGATCCGGGGGGCAGTGAGCAGTACTTC
CASDPGGSEQYF
>TRBJ2-7|-|TRBV5-4|TRBD1
TGTGCCAGCAGTCAATCGGACAGGGCTGCCTACGAGCAGTACTTC
CASSQSDRAAYEQYF
>TRBJ2-6|-|TRBV7-2|-
TGTGCCAGCAGCCTCAGGGGTTCGTCCGGGGCCAACGTCCTGACTTTC
CASSLRGSSGANVLTF
>TRBJ1-2|-|TRBV2|TRBD1
TGTGCCAGCAGGGAGTCAAAGACAGGGTTTGGCTACACCTTC
CASRESKTGFGYTF
>TRBJ1-1|-|TRBV7-9|TRBD1
TGTGCCAGCAGCCCCGGACAGGGCACTGAAGCTTTCTTT
CASSPGQGTEAFF
>TRBJ1-5|-|TRBV11-3|-
TGTGCCAGCAGCTTAGGCGAGAATCAGCCCCAGCATTTT
CASSLGENQPQHF
>TRBJ1-4|-|TRBV4-1|-
TGCGCCAGCAGCCAAGAATCGGGGGATGAAAAACTGTTTTTT
CASSQESGDEKLFF